Each of the 5 T cell receptor beta chains below was sequenced from the same sample in a study of PD-1 blockade in classical Hodgkin lymphoma (dated by TCRdb to between 2020 and 2021). Reading the label with the study, this specimen's time point is: cycle 1 day 1 (C1D1), immediately before nivolumab initiation. Every trial patient had relapsed after autologous stem cell transplantation, and cohorts A, B and C differed in prior brentuximab vedotin exposure. Using a Miltenyi CD8+ T cell isolation kit, CD8+ T cells were purified from thawed PBMCs through magnetic negative selection. Library generation was performed with the immunoSEQ multiplex PCR assay. The clones in this table, taken by TCRdb from immuneACCESS, are in-frame only. Not every clone is retained; where verified, under half of the shortfall comes from an unresolved V gene, and the cause of the rest is unknown. The sample data list about 930 clones, and about 70% of these were observed just once. The ten top clones hold 40% to 55% of the sample.

The sequencing used CD8+ T cells from blood, collected at baseline. These receptors were taken from a human donor with classical Hodgkin lymphoma.

J is TRBJ1-5 and V is TRBV16; weak D call: TRBD1 (6 bases). This CDR3 comprises 17 residues. The V end lost 4 bases, the J end lost 0 bases, and 16 bases lay between the germline ends. CDR1 and CDR2 from the germline V gene are KGHSY and FQNENV. Written as DNA, the CDR3 is TGTGCCAGCAGCCCAGGACAGAGCGCTTATAGCAATCAGCCCCAGCATTTT. Encoded protein: CASSPGQSAYSNQPQHF.

This rearrangement joins TRBV4-3 to TRBJ2-3, with TRBD2 identical over 7 bases. The J segment lost 3 bases and the V segment lost 0 bases, leaving 12 bases of the junction unmatched. Germline CDR1 is LGHNA and CDR2 is YSLEER. CDR3 length: 18 amino acids. CDR3 loop: CASSQDYLSGTSTDTQYF. The CDR3 region has the DNA TGCGCCAGCAGCCAAGATTATCTGAGCGGGACGAGTACAGATACGCAGTATTTT.

CDR3 coding DNA: TGTGCCAGTAGTATGGTGCGGGGAAATCAGCCCCAGCATTTT. It encodes CASSMVRGNQPQHF. The chain carries TRBV19 and TRBJ1-5; no definite D call. CDR1 and CDR2 (germline): LNHDA, SQIVND (reference sequence). Trimming took 3 bases from V and 4 from J, leaving 10 bases between them. The CDR3 runs 14 residues.

The V gene is TRBV7-9, the J gene TRBJ2-6; the D is unclear. From germline, CDR1 is SEHNR and CDR2 FQNEAQ (reference sequence). The CDR3 has 16 amino acids. V was pared by 1 base and J by 1 base, with 8 bases between. CDR3 DNA: TGTGCCAGCAGCTTAGTAGGATTATCTGGGGCCAACGTCCTGACTTTC. Translating gives CASSLVGLSGANVLTF.

The chain is built from TRBV13 and TRBJ1-2; the match to TRBD1 covers 7 bases. The germline gives CDR1 PRHDT, CDR2 FYEKMQ (reference sequence). Unmatched junction bases numbered 9, after V lost 3 bases and J lost 5 bases. The CDR3 length is 15 residues. Here the CDR3 reads CASSFQGGRVYGYTF. The CDR3, as DNA: TGTGCCAGCAGCTTCCAGGGGGGTAGGGTTTATGGCTACACCTTC.